This TCR beta chain was captured in a study of CD8+ T cells in alopecia areata (dated by TCRdb to between 2018 and 2020). Study-level background: The treated patients took part in an open-label pilot trial in which moderate-to-severe alopecia areata was treated with oral tofacitinib at 5 to 10 mg twice daily. Tofacitinib was administered for 6 to 18 months, and 6 months of follow-up off drug were then conducted to assess delayed response and recurrence. Disease severity in treated patients was measured with the SALT score, which quantifies the percentage of affected scalp surface area. The study used high-throughput TCRbeta sequencing to examine T cell clonal expansion in alopecia areata, in both the C3H/HeJ mouse model and human patients. Scalp tissue and sorted CD4+ and CD8+ peripheral blood T cells from patchy and totalis/universalis alopecia areata patients and from healthy controls were covered by human TCRbeta sequencing. Biopsies were taken from tofacitinib-treated patients at baseline and at 4 and 24 weeks of treatment, and a later scalp biopsy was taken in several of the tofacitinib-treated patients. Scalp clonality was compared across normal scalp (n=4), patchy alopecia areata scalp (n=8), and alopecia totalis/universalis scalp (n=8). RNA was obtained with the PAXgene miRNA kit for fixed scalp, the miRNeasy kit for PBMCs, and the RNeasy kit for mouse skin. TCRbeta CDR3 regions were amplified by immunoSEQ multiplex PCR with 35 Vbeta forward and 13 Jbeta reverse primers.

The library relied on the immunoSEQ multiplex PCR assay. For TCR sequencing, RNA was extracted from every sample and reverse transcribed into cDNA to serve as template. First-strand cDNA was synthesized with SuperScript III using a 2:1 mix of oligo-dT and random hexamers. A synthetic immune receptor repertoire was used to assess amplification bias, and residual bias was removed computationally. From the authors' description of their analysis: After raw reads were preprocessed to remove errors, the CDR3 was defined following IMGT conventions as running from the conserved cysteine to phenylalanine. Clonality was calculated as 1 minus Shannon entropy normalized by log2 of the number of productive unique TCRs. CD4 or CD8 identity of scalp clones was inferred by cross-referencing scalp TCRbeta sequences with sorted blood CD4 and CD8 repertoires. In its TCRdb copy, this immuneACCESS table keeps in-frame sequences only and misses some clones. Where compared with another copy, unresolved V genes explain less than half of these, and the others have no known cause. That table is the source of V, J and clone size, and D and trimming were worked out from the DNA. The sample data list some 200,000 clones, and 58% of these were observed just once. About 12% of the sample lies in the top ten.

Broader findings and caveats from the paper: Compared with normal scalp, lesional scalp had higher clonality and more expanded CD8+ clones, particularly in alopecia totalis/universalis, a pattern that suggests antigenic drive. Shared TCR sequences between patients were less evident than in mice, which may be partly attributable to HLA diversity in the patient population. Many expanded lesional clones persisted in scalp and blood during tofacitinib treatment, which may partly explain relapse after stopping treatment. Tofacitinib significantly decreased scalp clonality and the number of expanded CD8+ clones among the top 100 scalp clones. Unlike mouse skin, where gammadelta T cells dominate, normal human skin contains resident alphabeta T cells that get sequenced too, which complicates analysis of the scalp TCR repertoire. Because the treated cohort was small and included a single nonresponder, larger studies are needed to assess links between baseline CD8+ expansion and response.

This clone was observed a few times. This clone's antigen is unknown. No much larger clonotype is one base removed from it; base qualities were not supplied. The label giving this sample's time point can be read as: 20 to 30 weeks on oral tofacitinib. Reading the label with the study, this specimen's treatment or condition is: oral pan-JAK inhibitor, 5-10 mg twice daily. Lesional scalp punch biopsies and peripheral blood were collected from alopecia areata patients. PBMCs were isolated by density centrifugation and stained for CD3, CD4 and CD8, after which CD4+ and CD8+ T cells were sorted on a FACSAria. The source of this sequence is a human donor with alopecia areata. The sample here was CD8+ T cells sorted from blood, taken at week 24, from a patient treated with tofacitinib.

The CDR3 region reads CSQMTGLADTQYF. The nucleotide sequence is given as TGCAGCCAAATGACAGGATTGGCAGATACGCAGTATTTT. This sequence uses TRBV29-1 and TRBJ2-3, with TRBD1 as a weak D call on 6 bases. CDR1 and CDR2 are drawn from the germline V gene: SQVTM, ANQGSEA. The CDR3, cysteine through phenylalanine, is 13 amino acids long. Only the CDR3 DNA is retained, 39 bases long and in frame from the first base. A distance of 16 bases separates the germline ends of V and J, which lose 8 bases and 4 bases respectively.